The present TCR beta chain was sequenced within a study of OX40 agonist ivuxolimab in advanced cancers. For context, the study as a whole: Ivuxolimab, which targeted the costimulatory receptor OX40 (CD134), was an agonistic, fully human IgG2 monoclonal antibody. The paper covers the monotherapy dose-escalation part of the phase I ivuxolimab trial, which included N of about 50 patients. Intravenous ivuxolimab was administered to patients every 2 weeks at six dose levels: 0.01, 0.1, 0.3, 1.5, 3 and 10 mg/kg. In the dose-escalation cohort, roughly 80% of patients were male, and the mean age was around 60 years, with a range of roughly 23 to 85. Of the roughly 51 patients in dose escalation, 19 had hepatocellular carcinoma, approximately 15 had melanoma, 9 had renal cell carcinoma and 9 had head and neck cancer. Prior anti-PD-1, anti-PD-L1 or anti-CTLA-4 therapy was permitted, and checkpoint inhibitors had been received by about 44% of dose-escalation patients. Partial responses occurred in three dose-escalation patients: two with cutaneous melanoma and one with hepatocellular carcinoma. The purpose of peripheral TCRbeta sequencing was to test whether ivuxolimab changed TCR sequence diversity and led to clonal T-cell expansion.

Concerning this clone itself: The clone's antigen remains unknown. No base-level quality is on record; no much larger clone is a single base apart.

The trial excluded patients who had a history of autoimmune disease or were on systemic immunosuppression. In every dose cohort, peripheral blood was drawn for TCR sequencing at baseline, cycle 4 day 1, and cycle 7 day 1. The samples were drawn from a first-in-human, open-label, multicenter phase I dose-escalation trial of ivuxolimab. Adults with locally advanced or metastatic melanoma, renal cell, hepatocellular, or head and neck squamous cell carcinoma were enrolled in the trial. CD4+ and CD8+ T cells were sorted separately from peripheral blood before TCR sequencing. Points the paper makes about the study in general: The antigen specificity of the peripheral T cells that underwent clonal expansion was not determined. At doses of 0.1 to 3.0 mg/kg, clonal expansion of both CD4+ and CD8+ blood T cells was observed from baseline to week 6. In partial responders in the 0.1-3.0 mg/kg groups, normalized peripheral clonal expansion was found to be among the lowest, especially among CD8+ T cells. Low levels of normalized T-cell clonal expansion were also seen in some patients who did not respond. On average, CD8+ T cells showed more expanded clones than CD4+ T cells after ivuxolimab.

For sequencing of the TCRbeta CDR3 region, genomic DNA was extracted from the sorted cells. The immunoSEQ Assay was used to sequence the TCRbeta CDR3 regions. TCRdb stores this immuneACCESS table with in-frame sequences only. Part of the clones is absent; in the studies checked, under half of the shortfall reflects unresolved V genes, and no reason is known for the rest. Counted in this sample were roughly 60,000 clones; roughly 83% of them appeared once. 2% to 3% of the sample comes from the top ten. Material: CD4+ or CD8+ T cells sorted from blood, obtained in a trial of the OX40 agonist ivuxolimab. The receptor comes from an adult with an advanced solid tumor such as melanoma, head and neck, liver or kidney cancer.

The DNA sequence is as follows: TGTGCCAGCAGCTTGACATTGAGCACAGATACGCAGTATTTT. It translates as CASSLTLSTDTQYF. Rearrangement joined TRBV11-3 to TRBJ2-3; the D gene cannot be named for sure. The CDR3 goes from the cysteine to the phenylalanine over 14 residues. The DNA shown is the 42-base CDR3, in frame from base 1. Trimming takes 3 bases from V and 0 bases from J, and the germline ends sit 7 bases apart. In the germline V gene, CDR1 corresponds to SGHNT and CDR2 to YENEEA.